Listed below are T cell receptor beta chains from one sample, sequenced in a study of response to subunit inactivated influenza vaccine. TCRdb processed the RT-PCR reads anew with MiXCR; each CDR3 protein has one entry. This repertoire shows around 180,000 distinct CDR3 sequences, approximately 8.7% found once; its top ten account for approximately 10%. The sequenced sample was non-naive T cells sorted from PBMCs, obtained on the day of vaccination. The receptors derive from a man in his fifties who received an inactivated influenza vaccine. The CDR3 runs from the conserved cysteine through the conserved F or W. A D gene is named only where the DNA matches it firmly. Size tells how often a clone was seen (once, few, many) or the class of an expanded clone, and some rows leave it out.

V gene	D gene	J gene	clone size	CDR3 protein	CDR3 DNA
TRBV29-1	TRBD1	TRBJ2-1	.	CSVPNRDRGDNEQFF	TGCAGCGTCCCCAACCGGGACAGGGGTGACAATGAGCAGTTCTTC
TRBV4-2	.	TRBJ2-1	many	CASSQDLTVDNEQFF	TGTGCCAGCAGCCAAGATCTAACGGTGGACAATGAGCAGTTCTTC
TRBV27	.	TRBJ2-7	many	CASSLSQGFHEQYF	TGTGCCAGCAGTTTAAGTCAGGGGTTCCACGAGCAGTACTTC
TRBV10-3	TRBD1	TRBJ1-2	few	CAIVKDRGSGYGYTF	TGTGCCATCGTAAAGGACAGGGGGTCTGGGTATGGCTACACCTTC
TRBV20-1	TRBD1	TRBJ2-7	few	CSASVTGQGYYEQYF	TGCAGTGCTTCCGTTACGGGACAGGGATACTACGAGCAGTACTTC
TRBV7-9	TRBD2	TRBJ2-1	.	CASSSLAGGPNEQFF	TGTGCCAGCAGCAGCCTAGCGGGGGGGCCCAATGAGCAGTTCTTC
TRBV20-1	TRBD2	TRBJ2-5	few	CSAYRLAGGQETQYF	TGCAGTGCCTACCGACTAGCGGGGGGGCAAGAGACCCAGTACTTC
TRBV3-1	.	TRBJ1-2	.	CASSQDPTAIYGYTF	TGTGCCAGCAGCCAAGATCCGACGGCGATCTATGGCTACACCTTC
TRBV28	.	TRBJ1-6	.	CASSPREPPLHF	TGTGCCAGCAGCCCCCGGGAGCCACCCCTCCACTTT
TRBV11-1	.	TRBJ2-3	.	CASSLAGAPDTQYF	TGTGCCAGCAGCTTAGCGGGAGCTCCAGATACGCAGTATTTT
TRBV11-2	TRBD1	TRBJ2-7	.	CASSIYRDRGFREQYF	TGTGCCAGCAGCATATACCGGGACAGGGGTTTTCGGGAGCAGTACTTC
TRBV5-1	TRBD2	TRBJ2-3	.	CASSLTAGGEDTQYF	TGCGCCAGCAGCTTGACCGCGGGAGGTGAAGATACGCAGTATTTT
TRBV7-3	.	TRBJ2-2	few	CASSPRGATGELFF	TGTGCCAGCAGCCCGAGGGGGGCCACCGGGGAGCTGTTTTTT
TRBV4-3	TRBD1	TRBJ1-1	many	CASSQDGGQGDTEAFF	TGCGCCAGCAGCCAAGATGGAGGACAGGGGGACACTGAAGCTTTCTTT
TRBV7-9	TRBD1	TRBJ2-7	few	CASTPTGGTGTYEQYF	TGTGCCAGCACCCCCACAGGGGGGACAGGGACCTACGAGCAGTACTTC
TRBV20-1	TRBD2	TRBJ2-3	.	CSARDGAGGPGTQYF	TGCAGTGCTAGAGATGGCGCGGGAGGGCCCGGTACGCAGTATTTT
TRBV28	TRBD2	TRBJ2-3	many	CASSPSGGPSLDTQYF	TGTGCCAGCAGTCCCTCGGGGGGGCCGAGTCTGGATACGCAGTATTTT
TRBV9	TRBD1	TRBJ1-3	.	CASSTTQGAGNTIYF	TGTGCCAGCAGCACCACTCAGGGGGCCGGAAACACCATATATTTT
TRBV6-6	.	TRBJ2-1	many	CASSYESETSIF	TGTGCCAGCAGTTACGAATCGGAAACCTCGATCTTC
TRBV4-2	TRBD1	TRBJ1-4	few	CASSQAGTGNEKLFF	TGTGCCAGCAGCCAGGCCGGGACAGGGAATGAAAAACTGTTTTTT